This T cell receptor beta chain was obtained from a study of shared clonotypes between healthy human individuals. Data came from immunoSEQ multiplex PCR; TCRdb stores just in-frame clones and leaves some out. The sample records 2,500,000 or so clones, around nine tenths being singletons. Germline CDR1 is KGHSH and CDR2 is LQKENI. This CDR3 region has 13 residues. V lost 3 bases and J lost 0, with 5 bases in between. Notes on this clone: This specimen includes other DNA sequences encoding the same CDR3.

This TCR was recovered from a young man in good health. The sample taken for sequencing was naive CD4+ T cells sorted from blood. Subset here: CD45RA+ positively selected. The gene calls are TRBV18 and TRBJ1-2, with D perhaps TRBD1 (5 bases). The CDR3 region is CASSPDTNYGYTF. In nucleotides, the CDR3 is TGTGCCAGCTCACCGGACACTAACTATGGCTACACCTTC.